The sequence of this TCR beta chain was determined in a study of cytomegalovirus exposure and HLA in healthy donors. Notes on the study in general: The majority of TCR sequences were rare, yet some public TCRs appeared in many donors. Sequencing artifact likely explains a cluster of highly shared sequence variants.

Details on this clone: Its antigen is not identified.

Between the trimmed V and J ends, which lost 6 bases and 0 bases, there was a span of 12 bases. Per the germline V gene, CDR1 is LNHDA and CDR2 is SQIVND (reference sequence). The CDR3 runs to 14 residues. The PCR was carried out with 60 Vbeta primers and 13 Jbeta primers. TCRdb's table, derived via immunoSEQ multiplex PCR, lists solely in-frame clones and lacks some. Among around 160,000 clones listed, approximately 80% were seen once. The sequenced material came from PBMCs. This TCR derives from a man aged 50 or older in good health and CMV-seropositive. J is TRBJ2-7 and V is TRBV19, with D possibly TRBD1 on 6 matching bases. In DNA form, the CDR3 reads TGTGCCAGTAGCTTGAGGGACACCTCCTACGAGCAGTACTTC. Translation: CASSLRDTSYEQYF.